These 10 T cell receptor beta chains were sequenced from one sample in a study of naive and memory T cell subsets. These receptors' targets are unknown. Two oligonucleotides, mixed equimolar, formed the beta constant-region primer covering TRBC1 and TRBC2. Four rounds of PCR amplified the ligated cDNA using nested alpha and beta constant-region primers plus SP2. TCRdb passed the UMI-ligation and nested PCR reads through MiXCR, listing each CDR3 protein once. The table includes over 80,000 distinct CDR3 sequences, 11% detected once. Study-wide results and caveats: Naive repertoires, especially CD8, held a few larger clonotypes, possibly memory cells re-expressing CD45RA.

The sample was naive CD4+ T cells from blood. The receptors shown here come from a human donor in good health.

In its sample, this clonotype was seen a few times. CDR3 protein: CASIQGKTQYF. The CDR3 bases are TGTGCCAGCATCCAAGGGAAGACCCAGTACTTC. This chain connects TRBV25-1 to TRBJ2-5, with D unresolved. CDR1 and CDR2 from the germline V gene are MGHDK and SYGVNS. CDR3 size: 11 residues. Trimming removed 7 bases from V and 6 bases from J, with 9 bases in between. Filled out from reference TRBV25-1 and TRBJ2-5, the complete variable domain reads EADIYQTPRYLVIGTGKKITLECSQTMGHDKMYWYQQDPGMELHLIHYSYGVNSTEKGDLSSESTVSRIRTEHFPLTLESARPSHTSQYLCASIQGKTQYFGPGTRLLVL.

This clonotype was detected ten times or more. The chain joins TRBV20-1 to TRBJ2-7; tentatively, D is TRBD1 (6 bases). This CDR3 has 12 amino acids. Germline-derived CDR1 and CDR2 are DFQATT and SNEGSKA (reference sequence). Trimming cost V 4 bases and J 6 bases, with 13 bases left between them. The CDR3 here is CSANRDLFEQYF. As DNA, the CDR3 is TGCAGTGCTAACAGGGATTTATTCGAGCAGTACTTC.

This clonotype showed up many times. The rearrangement uses TRBV19 and TRBJ2-2; 13 nucleotides match TRBD2. CDR3 length: 15 amino acids. Trimming took 11 bases from V and 5 from J; bases not matched to a gene: 8. Germline-derived CDR1 and CDR2 are LNHDA and SQIVND (reference sequence). Here the CDR3 DNA reads TGTGCCTCGAGGACTAGCGGGAGTGGGACCGGGGAGCTGTTTTTT. As protein: CASRTSGSGTGELFF.

This clonotype was detected a few times. The V call is TRBV7-9, the J call TRBJ2-7; 9 nucleotides agree with TRBD1. V lost 2 bases, J lost 5 bases, and 4 bases stayed unmatched. Looked up from germline, CDR1 is SEHNR and CDR2 is FQNEAQ (reference sequence). This CDR3 has 14 amino acids. The CDR3 bases are TGTGCCAGCAGCTTAAAACAGGGGGCCCACGAGCAGTACTTC. It yields the protein CASSLKQGAHEQYF.

The table lists this clonotype with a few counts. The chain uses TRBV20-1 and TRBJ1-5; D ambiguous. Germline lookup yields CDR1 DFQATT and CDR2 SNEGSKA (reference sequence). Trimming stripped 5 bases from V and 2 bases from J, with 7 bases between. The CDR3 consists of 12 residues. The CDR3 loop is CSAAGGNQPQHF. The CDR3 bases are TGCAGTGCTGCTGGGGGCAATCAGCCCCAGCATTTT.

This clonotype was detected only a few times. The chain links TRBV28 to TRBJ2-1; D might be TRBD1 or TRBD2, each matching 6 bases. V lost 11 bases and J 6 bases, leaving 23 bases between the germline ends. The CDR3 length is 15 residues. The germline CDR1 and CDR2 sequences are MDHEN and SYDVKM. CDR3 sequence: CAGGPGTLVPNEQFF. DNA for the CDR3: TGTGCCGGGGGGCCGGGGACTCTGGTACCCAATGAGCAGTTCTTC.

This clonotype was seen a handful of times. This chain connects TRBV27 to TRBJ2-1, with D unclear. This CDR3 contains 15 residues. CDR1 and CDR2 from the germline V gene are MNHEY and SMNVEV (reference sequence). Between the trimmed V and J ends, which lost 6 bases and 9 bases, there was a span of 21 bases. The CDR3 nucleotides read TGTGCCAGCAGCCAACCCGCCCCATTGGGTCGTGAGCAGTTCTTC. This codes for CASSQPAPLGREQFF.

As DNA, the CDR3 is TGTGCCAGCAGTCCCGGACAGGGGAATGGCTACACCTTC. Translating gives CASSPGQGNGYTF. J is TRBJ1-2 and V is TRBV14, with 9 bases identical to TRBD1. The CDR3 runs to 13 residues. The V gene end was trimmed by 6 bases and the J gene end by 6 bases; junction bases not matched to a gene: 5. Germline CDR1 is SGHDN and CDR2 is FVKESK.

This clonotype has a count of ten or more. The chain uses TRBV10-3 and TRBJ2-1; D uncertain. Germline V CDR1 and CDR2: ENHRY, SYGVKD. CDR3 length equals 13 residues. V was cut by 3 bases and J by 7 bases, with 10 bases left in between. The CDR3 DNA is TGTGCCATCAGTGATCGAGGTGGTAATGAGCAGTTCTTC. Residues: CAISDRGGNEQFF.

The genes are TRBV4-2 and TRBJ2-6; D unresolved. Germline V lookup: CDR1 LGHNA, CDR2 YNFKEQ. This CDR3 is built from 16 residues. V was cut by 0 bases and J by 2 bases, with 8 bases left in between. CDR3: CASSQDWTAGANVLTF. For the CDR3, the DNA is TGTGCCAGCAGCCAAGATTGGACGGCTGGGGCCAACGTCCTGACTTTC.